This is a list of T cell receptor beta chains from one sample in a study of T cell responses to AZD1222 COVID-19 vaccine. Libraries were prepared by immunoSEQ multiplex PCR; TCRdb keeps only in-frame clonotypes and omits some of them. The sample lists roughly 97,000 clones, around 89% seen once, with 18% in the top ten. Here the sequenced sample was peripheral blood, taken on day 0 of AZD1222 vaccination. Receptors were obtained from an adult in good health. The CDR3 runs from the conserved cysteine through the conserved F or W. Each record gives: J gene, V gene, clone size, D gene, CDR3 DNA, CDR3 protein. A D gene is named only where the DNA matches it firmly. Clone size is shown for a subset of rows, as once, few, many or a class of expanded clone.

J gene: TRBJ2-6; V gene: TRBV7-3; clone size: .; D gene: .; CDR3 DNA: TGTGCCAGCAGCAAAGGCTCTAGTGCCTCTGGGGCCAACGTCCTGACTTTC; CDR3 protein: CASSKGSSASGANVLTF
J gene: TRBJ1-1; V gene: TRBV6-5; clone size: .; D gene: .; CDR3 DNA: TGTGCCAGCAGCCCCGGAAGGACTGAAGCTTTCTTT; CDR3 protein: CASSPGRTEAFF
J gene: TRBJ2-5; V gene: TRBV29-1; clone size: .; D gene: .; CDR3 DNA: TGCAGCGGCTCCCTTCCAGGTCTTGGGGAGACCCAGTACTTC; CDR3 protein: CSGSLPGLGETQYF
J gene: TRBJ2-5; V gene: TRBV29-1; clone size: .; D gene: .; CDR3 DNA: TGCAGCTTTAGGACAGATCAAGAGACCCAGTACTTC; CDR3 protein: CSFRTDQETQYF
J gene: TRBJ2-7; V gene: TRBV11-2; clone size: .; D gene: .; CDR3 DNA: TGTGCCAGCAGCCACTACGAGCAGTACTTC; CDR3 protein: CASSHYEQYF
J gene: TRBJ2-3; V gene: TRBV24-1; clone size: few; D gene: .; CDR3 DNA: TGTGCCACCAGTGACGTGGGCCCAGATACGCAGTATTTT; CDR3 protein: CATSDVGPDTQYF
J gene: TRBJ2-5; V gene: TRBV5-1; clone size: .; D gene: .; CDR3 DNA: TGCGCCAGCAGCTTGGGTCAGACGCAAGAGACCCAGTACTTC; CDR3 protein: CASSLGQTQETQYF
J gene: TRBJ1-1; V gene: TRBV18; clone size: .; D gene: .; CDR3 DNA: TGTGCCAGCTCACCGTCGACAGGGAACACTGAAGCTTTCTTT; CDR3 protein: CASSPSTGNTEAFF
J gene: TRBJ1-2; V gene: TRBV4-2; clone size: .; D gene: .; CDR3 DNA: TGTGCCAGCAGCCAAGAGGGGGAAGGCCTAATGTATGGCTACACCTTC; CDR3 protein: CASSQEGEGLMYGYTF
J gene: TRBJ2-7; V gene: TRBV4-2; clone size: .; D gene: TRBD2; CDR3 DNA: TGTGCCAGCAGCCAAGGGAGCGGGGACCCCTACGAGCAGTACTTC; CDR3 protein: CASSQGSGDPYEQYF
J gene: TRBJ2-5; V gene: TRBV5-5; clone size: .; D gene: .; CDR3 DNA: TGTGCCAGCTCCATGGACCCGGGGCGTCAAGAGACCCAGTACTTC; CDR3 protein: CASSMDPGRQETQYF
J gene: TRBJ1-5; V gene: TRBV7-2; clone size: .; D gene: .; CDR3 DNA: TGTGCCAGCAGCTTCTCAGGGACCTCGGATCAGCCCCAGCATTTT; CDR3 protein: CASSFSGTSDQPQHF
J gene: TRBJ1-5; V gene: TRBV28; clone size: few; D gene: TRBD1; CDR3 DNA: TGTGCCAGCGGGACCTCTTCCAGGGGGAGCAATCAGCCCCAGCATTTT; CDR3 protein: CASGTSSRGSNQPQHF
J gene: TRBJ2-5; V gene: TRBV19; clone size: .; D gene: .; CDR3 DNA: TGTGCCAGTAGTATGTGGGGGGGGGCCCGCCAAGAGACCCAGTACTTC; CDR3 protein: CASSMWGGARQETQYF
J gene: TRBJ1-2; V gene: TRBV9; clone size: .; D gene: TRBD1; CDR3 DNA: TGTGCCAGCAGCGTATTTGGAGGGGGCGATGGCTACACCTTC; CDR3 protein: CASSVFGGGDGYTF
J gene: TRBJ2-3; V gene: TRBV11-3; clone size: .; D gene: .; CDR3 DNA: TGTGCCAGCAGCTTAGGATCCTGGGCAGATACGCAGTATTTT; CDR3 protein: CASSLGSWADTQYF
J gene: TRBJ2-7; V gene: TRBV19; clone size: .; D gene: .; CDR3 DNA: TGTGCCAGTAGTATCGATAGGGGTACCTACGAGCAGTACTTC; CDR3 protein: CASSIDRGTYEQYF
J gene: TRBJ1-5; V gene: TRBV10-3; clone size: .; D gene: .; CDR3 DNA: TGTGCCTCGAAGGGGCAGGGCAATCAGCCCCAGCATTTT; CDR3 protein: CASKGQGNQPQHF
J gene: TRBJ2-2; V gene: TRBV4-1; clone size: .; D gene: .; CDR3 DNA: TGCGCCAGCAGCCAGAGGCAGGGTGACACCGGGGAGCTGTTTTTT; CDR3 protein: CASSQRQGDTGELFF
J gene: TRBJ1-3; V gene: TRBV10-3; clone size: .; D gene: TRBD1; CDR3 DNA: TGTGCCATCAGTCCAAATCCACGGGACAGGGGGCTCTCTGGAAACACCATATATTTT; CDR3 protein: CAISPNPRDRGLSGNTIYF
J gene: TRBJ1-5; V gene: TRBV10-3; clone size: .; D gene: TRBD1; CDR3 DNA: TGTGCCATCAGTGGAGCATTAGCGACAGGGAACAATCAGCCCCAGCATTTT; CDR3 protein: CAISGALATGNNQPQHF
J gene: TRBJ1-5; V gene: TRBV18; clone size: .; D gene: TRBD1; CDR3 DNA: TGTGCCAGCTCATCTACTACCGGACAGGCCGGGGGTCAGCCCCAGCATTTT; CDR3 protein: CASSSTTGQAGGQPQHF
J gene: TRBJ2-5; V gene: TRBV30; clone size: .; D gene: TRBD2; CDR3 DNA: TGTGCCTGGAGTGGCCTGGGGGGGTACCAAGAGACCCAGTACTTC; CDR3 protein: CAWSGLGGYQETQYF
J gene: TRBJ2-7; V gene: TRBV5-4; clone size: .; D gene: .; CDR3 DNA: TGTGCCAGCAGCTTGGAGGGCAGCTCCTACGAGCAGTACTTC; CDR3 protein: CASSLEGSSYEQYF
J gene: TRBJ2-1; V gene: TRBV9; clone size: once; D gene: TRBD2; CDR3 DNA: TGTGCCAGCAGCTCGTGGGGGGGAAGCTCCTACAATGAGCAGTTCTTC; CDR3 protein: CASSSWGGSSYNEQFF
J gene: TRBJ1-5; V gene: TRBV19; clone size: .; D gene: .; CDR3 DNA: TGTGCCAGTGGAACAGGGTTTCAGCCCCAGCATTTT; CDR3 protein: CASGTGFQPQHF
J gene: TRBJ2-1; V gene: TRBV11-2; clone size: .; D gene: .; CDR3 DNA: TGTGCCAGCAGCTTAGTTGGCGGGACAGTTCCTGAGCAGTTCTTC; CDR3 protein: CASSLVGGTVPEQFF
J gene: TRBJ1-2; V gene: TRBV4-1; clone size: few; D gene: TRBD1; CDR3 DNA: TGCGCCAGCAGCCAAGGGACAGGGAGTAACTATGGCTACACCTTC; CDR3 protein: CASSQGTGSNYGYTF
J gene: TRBJ1-4; V gene: TRBV7-3; clone size: .; D gene: .; CDR3 DNA: TGTGCCAGCAGCTTCTCGGGGCCTCCTAATGAAAAACTGTTTTTT; CDR3 protein: CASSFSGPPNEKLFF
J gene: TRBJ2-1; V gene: TRBV2; clone size: .; D gene: .; CDR3 DNA: TGTGCCAGCACCTGGGGTTCGGCCAACAATGAGCAGTTCTTC; CDR3 protein: CASTWGSANNEQFF
J gene: TRBJ2-3; V gene: TRBV18; clone size: once; D gene: TRBD1; CDR3 DNA: TGTGCCAGCTCACGAAGGACAGGACGCACAGATACGCAGTATTTT; CDR3 protein: CASSRRTGRTDTQYF
J gene: TRBJ2-2; V gene: TRBV5-6; clone size: .; D gene: TRBD1; CDR3 DNA: TGTGCCAGCAGCCTACTACCGGGACAGGGGGCGCCCGGGGAGCTGTTTTTT; CDR3 protein: CASSLLPGQGAPGELFF
J gene: TRBJ2-2; V gene: TRBV3-1/TRBV3-2; clone size: .; D gene: .; CDR3 DNA: TGTGCCAGCAGCCAAGCGAGGGGGTCCGGGGAGCTGTTTTTT; CDR3 protein: CASSQARGSGELFF
J gene: TRBJ1-4; V gene: TRBV14; clone size: .; D gene: TRBD1; CDR3 DNA: TGTGCCAGCAGCCCGACCTCCGACAGGGACGGGGAAAAACTGTTTTTT; CDR3 protein: CASSPTSDRDGEKLFF